The sample holds a few counts of the clone carrying this TCR beta chain. What it binds is unknown. This PCR relied on a set of 60 Vbeta primers and 13 Jbeta primers. Profiled with immunoSEQ multiplex PCR; TCRdb holds only in-frame clones, not every one. The table has 150,000 to 200,000 clones, 75% seen once. V was cut by 4 bases and J by 2 bases, with 13 bases left in between. The CDR3 consists of 14 residues. Looked up from germline, CDR1 is SGHKS and CDR2 is YYEKEE (reference sequence). These data come from a study of cytomegalovirus exposure and HLA in healthy donors. Whole-study findings and limits: Most TCR sequences were rare, but some public TCRs occurred in many donors.

J is TRBJ2-7 and V is TRBV5-5; possible D gene TRBD1, 6 bases. The TCR originated in a male donor in good health and CMV-seronegative. The source material was PBMCs. The CDR3 region has the DNA TGTGCCAGCAGCATTAACAGGGCGCCCTACGAGCAGTACTTC. It specifies CASSINRAPYEQYF.